This TCR beta chain was documented in a study of T cell responses to AZD1222 COVID-19 vaccine. Broader study findings: There were mostly white British donors and more females than males, and clonal diversity was possibly underestimated. The study identified only six AZD1222 recipients as seropositive at baseline.

Turning to this clone: Antigen: not known.

Germline lookup yields CDR1 SGHRS and CDR2 YFSETQ. The CDR3 is 12 residues long. Trimming pared 2 bases from V and 4 bases from J, leaving 7 bases between. Repertoires were generated with immunoSEQ multiplex PCR, while TCRdb's copy carries only in-frame clones and drops some. The sample holds approximately 130,000 clones; 85% are singletons and the top ten take under 8%. This TCR was recovered from an adult who received the MenACWY meningococcal vaccine as a control. This chain uses TRBV5-1 with TRBJ2-7; no firm D call. This material consisted of peripheral blood, taken 28 days after the second dose of the MenACWY control vaccine. The CDR3 here is CASSLTPYEQYF. The CDR3 DNA reads TGCGCCAGCAGCTTAACCCCTTACGAGCAGTACTTC. The entire variable domain, with the rest obtained from reference TRBV5-1 and TRBJ2-7, is as follows: KAGVTQTPRYLIKTRGQQVTLSCSPISGHRSVSWYQQTPGQGLQFLFEYFSETQRNKGNFPGRFSGRQFSNSRSEMNVSTLELGDSALYLCASSLTPYEQYFGPGTRLTVT.